The 24 T cell receptor beta chains below were found in one sample sequenced in a study of T cell clonotyping in hematopoietic cell transplantation (dated by TCRdb to the early 2020s). The protocol used for the library was the immunoSEQ multiplex PCR assay. TCRdb provides this immuneACCESS table in a form limited to in-frame rearrangements. Some clones are lacking; in checked studies, under half of them reflect an unresolved V gene, and why the rest are absent is not known. The sample includes approximately 30,000 clones, with roughly 84% observed a single time. The ten largest clones take up about 1.8% of the sample. The time point label corresponds to: recipient sample about 28 days before transplant, after cytoreduction. The specimen comprised peripheral blood mononuclear cells, sampled before stem cell transplant. These receptors were obtained from a man between 40 and 49 years old with acute myeloid leukemia. Some clones in this sample may be carry-over from other donors' samples.

The chain uses TRBV5-1 and TRBJ1-4; no definite D call. V was shortened by 1 base and J by 7 bases, with 8 bases between the two germline ends. CDR1 SGHRS and CDR2 YFSETQ come from the germline V gene. This CDR3 has 13 amino acids. This chain's CDR3 is CASSLSWGEKLFF. The CDR3 DNA sequence: TGCGCCAGCAGCTTGTCGTGGGGTGAAAAACTGTTTTTT.

The V call is TRBV7-9, the J call TRBJ1-1; D is unresolved. Germline CDR1 SEHNR, CDR2 FQNEAQ (reference sequence). Trimming removed 7 bases from V and 4 bases from J, with 13 bases in between. The CDR3 runs 13 residues. The CDR3 here is CASTFAAGTEAFF. CDR3 DNA sequence: TGTGCCAGCACCTTCGCGGCGGGCACTGAAGCTTTCTTT.

This clone was detected a few times. The genes are TRBV10-3 and TRBJ1-4, with 8 bases aligning to TRBD1. The germline gives CDR1 ENHRY, CDR2 SYGVKD. With 6 bases clipped from V and 2 bases from J, the junction kept 11 bases outside the gene matches. The CDR3 is 17 residues long. The CDR3 bases are TGTGCCATCAGACATGGGACAGGCGGCGGCACTAATGAAAAACTGTTTTTT. Amino acids: CAIRHGTGGGTNEKLFF.

The chain couples TRBV5-1 to TRBJ1-1; 8 positions agree with TRBD1. V shed 3 bases and J 4 bases; nucleotides not matched to a gene: 11. The CDR3 is 16 residues long. Germline CDR1 and CDR2: SGHRS and YFSETQ. The CDR3: CASSSPQDRASTEAFF. DNA for the CDR3: TGCGCCAGCAGCTCACCCCAGGACAGGGCTAGCACTGAAGCTTTCTTT. The full variable domain, rest sourced from reference TRBV5-1 and TRBJ1-1, is KAGVTQTPRYLIKTRGQQVTLSCSPISGHRSVSWYQQTPGQGLQFLFEYFSETQRNKGNFPGRFSGRQFSNSRSEMNVSTLELGDSALYLCASSSPQDRASTEAFFGQGTRLTVV.

This rearrangement joins TRBV30 to TRBJ1-4, with D possibly being TRBD1 (5 bases). From germline, CDR1 is GTSNPN and CDR2 SVGIG (reference sequence). The CDR3 length is 15 residues. Trimming removed 0 bases at V and 4 bases at J, with 12 bases between. The CDR3 DNA sequence: TGTGCCTGGAGTGTACGATGGGGGTTTAATGAAAAACTGTTTTTT. This gives the protein CAWSVRWGFNEKLFF.

The rearrangement joins TRBV29-1 to TRBJ2-3; 7 positions agree with TRBD2. V trimming: 2 bases; J trimming: 2 bases; junction bases outside the gene matches: 4. The CDR3 totals 14 residues. Germline V gene data show CDR1 as SQVTM and CDR2 as ANQGSEA. CDR3 residues: CSVERGGLTDTQYF. CDR3 sequence (DNA): TGCAGCGTTGAACGGGGAGGGCTCACAGATACGCAGTATTTT.

The chain carries TRBV5-4 and TRBJ2-7, with 9 bases aligning to TRBD1. This CDR3 contains 15 residues. The V and J ends lost 4 bases and 1 base, in that order; junction bases with no gene match: 6. From germline, CDR1 is SGHNT and CDR2 YYREEE (reference sequence). The chain's CDR3 is CASSPGQGRSYEQYF. The CDR3 nucleotides are TGTGCCAGCAGCCCGGGACAGGGTAGGTCCTACGAGCAGTACTTC.

The chain has TRBV6-5 and TRBJ2-7; D not certain. The germline V gene has CDR1 MNHEY and CDR2 SVGAGI. This CDR3 contains 13 residues. Trimming took off 5 bases at V and 4 bases at J, with 12 bases between the two ends. The CDR3 loop reads CASSTALGYEQYF. Here the CDR3 DNA reads TGTGCCAGCAGTACAGCCTTGGGTTACGAGCAGTACTTC.

This chain uses TRBV7-2 with TRBJ2-3, with 7 bases identical to TRBD1. In germline, CDR1 is SGHTA, CDR2 FQGNSA. The CDR3 length is 14 residues. The V and J ends lost 5 bases and 4 bases, in that order; junction bases with no gene match: 6. CDR3 in amino acids: CASSPQGRADTQYF. The CDR3 bases are TGTGCCAGCAGCCCACAGGGGCGCGCAGATACGCAGTATTTT.

This clone was recorded a few times. The rearrangement uses TRBV6-1 and TRBJ1-2; D not certain. The CDR3 covers 13 residues. The germline V and J ends were trimmed by 4 bases and 3 bases, with 9 bases remaining between them. Germline CDR1 is MNHNS and CDR2 is SASEGT. The CDR3 protein is CASSVPGHYGYTF. For the CDR3, the DNA is TGTGCCAGCAGTGTGCCGGGCCACTATGGCTACACCTTC.

The chain uses TRBV7-9 and TRBJ1-5; D not resolved. CDR3 length: 16 residues. CDR1 and CDR2 (germline): SEHNR, FQNEAQ (reference sequence). V was clipped by 3 bases and J by 3 bases, with 15 bases between them. The CDR3 DNA reads TGTGCCAGCAGCTTTATGGGCGCTCCTGACAATCAGCCCCAGCATTTT. Protein product: CASSFMGAPDNQPQHF.

The chain is built from TRBV4-2 and TRBJ2-5; D is perhaps TRBD2 (7 bases). The V end lost 1 base, the J end lost 5 bases, and 14 bases lay between the germline ends. CDR3 length: 15 amino acids. Germline V CDR1 and CDR2: LGHNA, YNFKEQ. The CDR3 sequence is CASSQAGGGGETQYF. In nucleotides, the CDR3 is TGTGCCAGCAGCCAAGCGGGGGGAGGGGGTGAGACCCAGTACTTC.

The chain has TRBV7-2 and TRBJ2-5; D might be TRBD2 (5 bases). CDR3 size: 15 residues. The germline CDR1 and CDR2 sequences are SGHTA and FQGNSA. Trimming left V 4 bases short and J 5 bases short, with 17 bases between. CDR3 residues: CASSSGLPGEETQYF. The DNA for the CDR3 is TGTGCCAGCAGCTCTGGACTCCCCGGAGAGGAGACCCAGTACTTC.

The chain carries TRBV7-2 and TRBJ1-4, with TRBD1 as a possible D gene (5 bases). Germline assignment: CDR1 SGHTA and CDR2 FQGNSA. The CDR3 consists of 15 residues. Trimming cost V 1 base and J 8 bases, with 14 bases left between them. CDR3 in amino acids: CASSLVRGAEEKLFF. In nucleotides, the CDR3 is TGTGCCAGCAGCTTAGTTCGGGGCGCAGAGGAAAAACTGTTTTTT.

This clone was seen a handful of times. The chain employs TRBV2 and TRBJ2-2, with D possibly called TRBD1 or TRBD2 (5 bases each). This CDR3 has 15 residues. CDR1 is SNHLY, CDR2 FYNNEI, per germline. V dropped 11 bases and J dropped 0 bases, with 16 bases sitting between them. CDR3 residues: CAGRPGPTNTGELFF. CDR3 bases: TGTGCCGGCCGCCCGGGACCGACGAACACCGGGGAGCTGTTTTTT.

J is TRBJ1-5 and V is TRBV7-2; no clear D gene. This CDR3 has 15 residues. Looked up from germline, CDR1 is SGHTA and CDR2 is FQGNSA. V lost 5 bases and J 0 bases, leaving 11 bases between the germline ends. The CDR3 DNA reads TGTGCCAGCAGCCCATCGGATTATAGCAATCAGCCCCAGCATTTT. This translates into CASSPSDYSNQPQHF.

This chain joins TRBV28 and TRBJ2-3; the match to TRBD2 covers 11 bases. This CDR3 spans 15 amino acids. V lost 5 bases to trimming and J lost 2 bases; unmatched junction nucleotides: 3. Germline assignment: CDR1 MDHEN and CDR2 SYDVKM. The CDR3 bases are TGTGCCAGCAGTGAGGGACTAGCGGACACAGATACGCAGTATTTT. It codes for CASSEGLADTDTQYF.

The sample holds one count of this clone. The chain links TRBV19 to TRBJ1-3; tentative D call: TRBD1 (5 bases). V lost 5 bases and J 0 bases, leaving 8 bases between the germline ends. Germline CDR1 is LNHDA and CDR2 is SQIVND (reference sequence). The CDR3 spans 14 residues. For the CDR3, the DNA is TGTGCCAGTAGTCGACAGTTCTCTGGAAACACCATATATTTT. This sequence encodes CASSRQFSGNTIYF.

The chain carries TRBV7-9 and TRBJ2-1, with D perhaps matching TRBD2 (6 bases). Per germline, CDR1 SEHNR and CDR2 FQNEAQ (reference sequence). V lost 8 bases and J lost 8, with 19 bases in between. The CDR3 is 14 amino acids. The CDR3 sequence: CASGVWGLTHEQFF. The CDR3 DNA reads TGTGCCAGCGGAGTCTGGGGACTCACCCATGAGCAGTTCTTC. Full variable domain (remainder filled in from reference TRBV7-9 and TRBJ2-1): DTGVSQNPRHKITKRGQNVTFRCDPISEHNRLYWYRQTLGQGPEFLTYFQNEAQLEKSRLLSDRFSAERPKGSFSTLEIQRTEQGDSAMYLCASGVWGLTHEQFFGPGTRLTVL.

The V call is TRBV5-4, the J call TRBJ2-5; 9 bases agree with TRBD1. The V gene end was trimmed by 8 bases and the J gene end by 5 bases; junction bases not matched to a gene: 13. CDR3 length: 15 residues. The germline gives CDR1 SGHNT, CDR2 YYREEE (reference sequence). CDR3 sequence reads: CASRRADRGSETQYF. CDR3 nucleotide sequence: TGTGCCAGTAGACGGGCCGACAGGGGGTCCGAGACCCAGTACTTC. The full variable domain, rest sourced from reference TRBV5-4 and TRBJ2-5, is ETGVTQSPTHLIKTRGQQVTLRCSSQSGHNTVSWYQQALGQGPQFIFQYYREEENGRGNFPPRFSGLQFPNYSSELNVNALELDDSALYLCASRRADRGSETQYFGPGTRLLVL.

V and J are TRBV7-6 and TRBJ2-2; 8 nucleotides match TRBD2. Trimming took 5 bases from V and 0 from J; bases not matched to a gene: 2. The length of the CDR3 is 15 residues. The germline V gene encodes CDR1 SGHVS and CDR2 FNYEAQ. The CDR3, as DNA: TGTGCCAGCAGCCCGGGACTAGCGAACACCGGGGAGCTGTTTTTT. It encodes CASSPGLANTGELFF.

This rearrangement joins TRBV13 to TRBJ2-2, with D hard to call. With 3 bases removed from V and 4 bases from J, the gap between germline ends came to 15 bases. This CDR3 is built from 16 residues. The germline V gene encodes CDR1 PRHDT and CDR2 FYEKMQ (reference sequence). The CDR3 loop reads CASSFRPGGVTGELFF. CDR3 nucleotides: TGTGCCAGCAGCTTCCGACCTGGCGGAGTCACCGGGGAGCTGTTTTTT. The complete variable domain, with remaining parts taken from reference TRBV13 and TRBJ2-2, reads AAGVIQSPRHLIKEKRETATLKCYPIPRHDTVYWYQQGPGQDPQFLISFYEKMQSDKGSIPDRFSAQQFSDYHSELNMSSLELGDSALYFCASSFRPGGVTGELFFGEGSRLTVL.

This chain connects TRBV5-6 to TRBJ1-4, with a weak D call TRBD1 (6 bases). CDR1 and CDR2 (germline): SGHDT, YYEEEE. V lost 2 bases to trimming and J lost 8 bases, with 13 bases between them. The CDR3 is 14 amino acids. CDR3 in DNA: TGTGCCAGCAGCTTTACAGGGTTACGGGAAAAACTGTTTTTT. Protein sequence: CASSFTGLREKLFF.

The rearrangement joins TRBV28 to TRBJ1-5; D unclear. This CDR3 is built from 14 residues. Trimming stripped 5 bases from V and 7 bases from J, with 15 bases between. Germline CDR1 reads MDHEN; CDR2 reads SYDVKM. The CDR3 protein is CASSPIRGPQPQHF. As DNA, the CDR3 is TGTGCCAGCAGTCCCATACGGGGTCCGCAGCCCCAGCATTTT. Variable domain in full (rest from reference TRBV28 and TRBJ1-5): DVKVTQSSRYLVKRTGEKVFLECVQDMDHENMFWYRQDPGLGLRLIYFSYDVKMKEKGDIPEGYSVSREKKERFSLILESASTNQTSMYLCASSPIRGPQPQHFGDGTRLSIL.